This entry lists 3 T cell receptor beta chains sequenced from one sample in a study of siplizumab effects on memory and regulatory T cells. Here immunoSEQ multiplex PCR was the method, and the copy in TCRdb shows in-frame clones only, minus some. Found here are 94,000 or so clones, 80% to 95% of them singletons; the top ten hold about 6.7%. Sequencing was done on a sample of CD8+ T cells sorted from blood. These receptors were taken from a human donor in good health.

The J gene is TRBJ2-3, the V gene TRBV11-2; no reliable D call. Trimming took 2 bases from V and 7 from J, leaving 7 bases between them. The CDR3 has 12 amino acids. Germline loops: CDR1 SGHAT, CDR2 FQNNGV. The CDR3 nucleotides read TGTGCCAGCAGCTTACAAGCGAATACGCAGTATTTT. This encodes CASSLQANTQYF.

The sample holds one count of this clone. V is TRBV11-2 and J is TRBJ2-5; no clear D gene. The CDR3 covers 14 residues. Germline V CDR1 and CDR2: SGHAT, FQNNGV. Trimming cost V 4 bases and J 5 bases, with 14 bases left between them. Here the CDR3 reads CASSSSTRWETQYF. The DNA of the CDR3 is TGTGCCAGCAGCTCATCGACCCGTTGGGAGACCCAGTACTTC.

CDR3 in amino acids: CASSLERGEDEQYF. The DNA of the CDR3 is TGTGCCAGCAGCTTAGAGCGGGGAGAGGACGAGCAGTACTTC. V and J are TRBV13 and TRBJ2-5; 7 bases match TRBD2. The DNA end is a closer match to TRBJ2-7, so the J assignment may be wrong. The V gene's germline CDR1 is PRHDT and CDR2 FYEKMQ (reference sequence). CDR3 length equals 14 residues.